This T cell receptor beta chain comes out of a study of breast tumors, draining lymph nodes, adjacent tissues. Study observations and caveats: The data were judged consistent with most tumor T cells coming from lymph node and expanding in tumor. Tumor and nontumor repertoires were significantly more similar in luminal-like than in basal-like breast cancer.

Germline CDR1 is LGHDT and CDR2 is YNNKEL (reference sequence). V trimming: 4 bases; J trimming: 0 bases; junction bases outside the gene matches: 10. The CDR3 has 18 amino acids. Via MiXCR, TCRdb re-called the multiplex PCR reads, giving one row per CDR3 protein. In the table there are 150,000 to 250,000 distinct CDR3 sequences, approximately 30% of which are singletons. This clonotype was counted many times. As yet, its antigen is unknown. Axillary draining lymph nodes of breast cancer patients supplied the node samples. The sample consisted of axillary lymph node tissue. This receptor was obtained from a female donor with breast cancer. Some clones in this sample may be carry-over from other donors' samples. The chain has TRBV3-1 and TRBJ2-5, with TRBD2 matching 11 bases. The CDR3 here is CASSPGTSGPKYQETQYF. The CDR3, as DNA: TGTGCCAGCAGCCCCGGGACTAGCGGACCTAAGTACCAAGAGACCCAGTACTTC.